This T cell receptor beta chain was captured in a study of response to subunit inactivated influenza vaccine. Study findings and constraints: The authors put forward the suggestion that each seasonal influenza vaccination may bring in only a limited number of new T cells.

Regarding this clonotype: Its specificity is unknown.

Germline CDR1 is LGHNA and CDR2 is YSLEER. CDR3 length: 19 residues. J gave up 4 bases and V 0 bases, and 10 bases lay outside the gene matches. TCRdb used MiXCR to reprocess the RT-PCR reads, holding one entry per CDR3 protein. The sample shows about 620,000 distinct CDR3 sequences, around 11% of them seen only once. This receptor was obtained from a man aged 50 to 59 who received an inactivated influenza vaccine. Here the sequenced sample was PBMCs from blood, taken on the day of vaccination. The gene calls are TRBV4-3 and TRBJ2-3; 13 bases are a match to TRBD2. The CDR3 DNA sequence: TGCGCCAGCAGCCAAGATCATTGGACTAGCGGGAGAGAAGCAGATACGCAGTATTTT. Amino acid sequence: CASSQDHWTSGREADTQYF.